What follows are 19 T cell receptor beta chains derived from one specimen sequenced in a study of cytomegalovirus exposure and HLA in healthy donors. Repertoires were generated with immunoSEQ multiplex PCR, while TCRdb's copy carries only in-frame clones and drops some. The sample records roughly 60,000 clones, 92% being singletons. Sample: PBMCs. The receptors come from a young woman in good health and CMV-seronegative.

This clone was picked up one time. The gene calls are TRBV7-3 and TRBJ2-1, with a tentative D call TRBD2 (6 bases). The V and J ends lost 5 bases and 9 bases respectively, with 20 bases between them. Per germline, CDR1 SGHTA and CDR2 FQGTGA. The CDR3 length is 15 residues. DNA for the CDR3: TGTGCCAGCAGCCCGCGCGGGGAGGCCGGCGGTGAGCAGTTCTTC. Amino acids: CASSPRGEAGGEQFF.

The chain is built from TRBV30 and TRBJ1-4; the match to TRBD1 covers 9 bases. Trimming took 2 bases from V and 5 from J; bases not matched to a gene: 3. Germline V gene data show CDR1 as GTSNPN and CDR2 as SVGIG (reference sequence). The CDR3 is 14 residues long. The DNA of the CDR3 is TGTGCCTGGAGTTCGACAGGGGGAAATGAAAAACTGTTTTTT. This encodes CAWSSTGGNEKLFF.

This clone occurred once. V and J are TRBV19 and TRBJ2-2; D is possibly TRBD1 (5 bases). This CDR3 has 16 residues. CDR1 LNHDA and CDR2 SQIVND come from the germline V gene (reference sequence). With 1 base removed from V and 2 bases from J, the gap between germline ends came to 11 bases. In nucleotides, the CDR3 is TGTGCCAGTAGTATAGGGTGGCAGGGAAACACCGGGGAGCTGTTTTTT. Its protein product is CASSIGWQGNTGELFF.

The chain joins TRBV6-4 to TRBJ1-1, with 9 bases aligning to TRBD1. After removal of 7 bases from V and 11 bases from J, the junction contained 17 bases not matched to a gene. CDR1 is MRHNA, CDR2 SNTAGT, per germline. The CDR3 is made up of 15 amino acids. CDR3 in amino acids: CASILVGQGFFGAFF. DNA of the CDR3: TGTGCCAGCATTCTAGTAGGACAGGGGTTCTTTGGGGCTTTCTTT.

The rearrangement links TRBV2 to TRBJ1-1; D unresolved. Germline values: CDR1 SNHLY, CDR2 FYNNEI. The length of the CDR3 is 15 residues. V gave up 6 bases and J gave up 4 bases, with 18 bases separating them. CDR3 DNA sequence: TGTGCCAGCAGCGACGCCGCGGGGTGGAGCACTGAAGCTTTCTTT. This gives the protein CASSDAAGWSTEAFF.

This chain joins TRBV19 and TRBJ2-2; D is unresolved. Germline V gene data show CDR1 as LNHDA and CDR2 as SQIVND (reference sequence). This CDR3 is built from 13 residues. Trimming left V 3 bases short and J 6 bases short, with 8 bases between. DNA for the CDR3: TGTGCCAGTAGTATTACCCTATCCGGGGAGCTGTTTTTT. Translation gives CASSITLSGELFF.

J is TRBJ2-3 and V is TRBV9, with no clear D. This CDR3 comprises 13 residues. The V gene's germline CDR1 is SGDLS and CDR2 YYNGEE. V was shortened by 2 bases and J by 4 bases, with 8 bases between the two germline ends. The CDR3 reads CASSVAPSDTQYF. CDR3 nucleotides: TGTGCCAGCAGCGTGGCACCGTCAGATACGCAGTATTTT.

The chain is built from TRBV4-2 and TRBJ2-3, with 9 bases fitting TRBD2. V lost 7 bases, J lost 4 bases, and 6 bases stayed unmatched. This CDR3 is 14 amino acids long. Looked up from germline, CDR1 is LGHNA and CDR2 is YNFKEQ. The CDR3 sequence: CASTGGRASDTQYF. DNA for the CDR3: TGTGCCAGCACTGGCGGGAGGGCCTCAGATACGCAGTATTTT.

Written as DNA, the CDR3 is TGTGCCAGCAGCTCAACGGGACAGGGGTACAATGAGCAGTTCTTC. Residues: CASSSTGQGYNEQFF. The chain recombines TRBV9 with TRBJ2-1, with 10 nucleotides matching TRBD1. This CDR3 region has 15 residues. Germline CDR1 SGDLS, CDR2 YYNGEE. Trimming at V came to 4 bases and at J to 4 bases, leaving 5 bases not matched to a gene.

This chain joins TRBV30 and TRBJ2-3, with 10 bases fitting TRBD2. CDR3 length: 14 residues. CDR1 GTSNPN and CDR2 SVGIG come from the germline V gene (reference sequence). The trim removed 5 bases at V and 9 bases at J, leaving 11 bases unmatched. The CDR3 DNA reads TGTGCCTGGGGTTTAGCGGGAGGTCGGGACACGCAGTATTTT. Translation: CAWGLAGGRDTQYF.

This chain connects TRBV5-1 to TRBJ2-7; 10 bases are a match to TRBD2. The CDR3 has 14 residues. The germline gives CDR1 SGHRS, CDR2 YFSETQ. Trimming cost V 3 bases and J 3 bases; bases outside gene matches: 3. Here the CDR3 DNA reads TGCGCCAGCAGCTCTAGCGGGGGACTCTACGAGCAGTACTTC. It codes for CASSSSGGLYEQYF.

CDR3 sequence (DNA): TGTGCCAGCGGCCGCGGGGAGCTGTTTTTT. It specifies CASGRGELFF. This rearrangement joins TRBV27 to TRBJ2-2; D is undetermined. V lost 8 bases and J 7 bases, leaving 5 bases between the germline ends. The CDR3 is 10 residues long. Germline V gene sequence: CDR1 MNHEY, CDR2 SMNVEV (reference sequence).

J is TRBJ2-1 and V is TRBV28, with a possible D match to TRBD2 (5 bases). Germline V gives CDR1 MDHEN, CDR2 SYDVKM. The CDR3 covers 13 residues. V lost 7 bases, J lost 2 bases, and 9 bases lay in between. DNA of the CDR3: TGTGCCAGCATGGATAGCGCCTACAATGAGCAGTTCTTC. Translated, it gives CASMDSAYNEQFF.

V and J are TRBV6-5 and TRBJ1-1; 7 bases match TRBD1. This CDR3 is built from 15 residues. V shed 4 bases, J shed 8 bases, and the junction held 13 bases outside the gene matches. Per the germline V gene, CDR1 is MNHEY and CDR2 is SVGAGI. In nucleotides, the CDR3 is TGTGCCAGCAGTTTTTCGGCAGGGGGATTCCCCGAAGCTTTCTTT. The encoded protein is CASSFSAGGFPEAFF.

The CDR3 here is CASSIAGSEETQYF. CDR3 in DNA: TGTGCCAGCAGTATAGCGGGGAGCGAAGAGACCCAGTACTTC. V gene TRBV6-5 combines with J gene TRBJ2-5; 8 positions agree with TRBD2. The CDR3 is 14 residues long. The junction had 5 bases not matched to a gene; V was cut back by 5 bases and J by 3 bases. Germline V lookup: CDR1 MNHEY, CDR2 SVGAGI.

This chain connects TRBV18 to TRBJ1-2, with D unclear. Germline CDR1 and CDR2: KGHSH and LQKENI. Trimming removed 4 bases at V and 4 bases at J, with 19 bases between. CDR3 length: 16 residues. CDR3 residues: CASSLREAAGGYGYTF. The CDR3, as DNA: TGTGCCAGCTCACTCAGAGAGGCAGCCGGAGGCTATGGCTACACCTTC.

V and J are TRBV7-9 and TRBJ2-7; 7 bases are a match to TRBD1. CDR1 and CDR2 from the germline V gene are SEHNR and FQNEAQ (reference sequence). This CDR3 comprises 17 residues. Unmatched junction bases numbered 17, after V lost 5 bases and J lost 4 bases. CDR3 loop: CASSPIGIRGLGYEQYF. The CDR3 region has the DNA TGTGCCAGCAGCCCAATAGGGATAAGGGGGCTGGGGTACGAGCAGTACTTC.

This clone was counted between two and nine times. The V and J genes are TRBV6-1 and TRBJ2-3, with 10 bases fitting TRBD2. Germline trimming cut 2 bases from V and 6 bases from J; bases unmatched to any gene: 5. The CDR3 is made up of 15 amino acids. Germline V gene data show CDR1 as MNHNS and CDR2 as SASEGT. The CDR3 loop is CASSETSGGADTQYF. The CDR3 DNA reads as TGTGCCAGCAGTGAAACCAGCGGGGGGGCCGATACGCAGTATTTT.

V and J are TRBV27 and TRBJ1-1, with 8 positions matching TRBD1. CDR1 and CDR2 (germline): MNHEY, SMNVEV (reference sequence). The trim removed 5 bases at V and 3 bases at J, leaving 11 bases unmatched. The CDR3 sequence is 16 residues long. Here the CDR3 reads CASSPWTGRFDTEAFF. CDR3 nucleotide sequence: TGTGCCAGCAGTCCCTGGACAGGGCGGTTTGACACTGAAGCTTTCTTT.